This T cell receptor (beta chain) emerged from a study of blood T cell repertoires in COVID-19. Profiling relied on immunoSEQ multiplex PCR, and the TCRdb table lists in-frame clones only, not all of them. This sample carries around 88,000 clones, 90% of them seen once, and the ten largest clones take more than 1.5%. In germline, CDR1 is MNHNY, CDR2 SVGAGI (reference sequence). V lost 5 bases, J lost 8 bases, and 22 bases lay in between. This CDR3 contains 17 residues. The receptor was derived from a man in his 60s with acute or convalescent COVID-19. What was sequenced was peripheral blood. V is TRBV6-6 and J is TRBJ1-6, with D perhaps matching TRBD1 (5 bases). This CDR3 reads CASSPQGSSKKDSPLHF. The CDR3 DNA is TGTGCCAGCAGTCCCCAGGGTTCATCTAAAAAGGATTCACCCCTCCACTTT.